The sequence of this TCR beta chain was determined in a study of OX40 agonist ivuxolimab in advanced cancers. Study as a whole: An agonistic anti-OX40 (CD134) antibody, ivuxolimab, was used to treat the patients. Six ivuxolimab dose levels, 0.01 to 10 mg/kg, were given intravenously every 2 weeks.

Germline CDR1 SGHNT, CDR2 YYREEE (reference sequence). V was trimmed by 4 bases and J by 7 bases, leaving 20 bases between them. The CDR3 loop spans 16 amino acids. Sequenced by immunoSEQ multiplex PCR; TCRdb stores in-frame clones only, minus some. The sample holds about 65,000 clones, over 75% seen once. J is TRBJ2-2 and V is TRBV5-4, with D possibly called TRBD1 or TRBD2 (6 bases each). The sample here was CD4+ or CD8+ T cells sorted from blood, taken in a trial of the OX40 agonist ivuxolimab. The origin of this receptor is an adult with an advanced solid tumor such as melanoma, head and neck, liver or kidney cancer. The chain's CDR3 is CASSPGTPGVFGELFF. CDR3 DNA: TGTGCCAGCAGCCCAGGGACTCCAGGGGTGTTCGGGGAGCTGTTTTTT.